This TCR beta chain is drawn from a study of graft-versus-host responses after intestinal transplantation. Whole-study context: Once they had received anti-thymocyte globulin induction, all recipients took tacrolimus and steroids for about three years. Study-level findings and limits: When patients had graft-donor T cell macrochimerism, their allografts held high graft-versus-host to host-versus-graft clonal ratios. Recipient marrow harbored GvH clones, some of which surfaced first in ileum or blood.

Assay: immunoSEQ multiplex PCR; the TCRdb copy retains only in-frame clones and omits some. The data show 65,000 to 100,000 clones, around 90% seen once. This CDR3 is built from 17 residues. Germline V gene data show CDR1 as MGHRA and CDR2 as YSYEKL. Trimming at V came to 2 bases and at J to 0 bases, leaving 7 bases not matched to a gene. A remark on this clone: Antigen unknown.

The source was unstimulated CD8+ T cells sorted from spleen or lymph node cells, collected before transplant. This chain joins TRBV4-1 and TRBJ2-7; 10 bases are shared with TRBD1. The source of this sequence is a human donor who was the organ donor for an intestinal transplant. The CDR3 spells CASSQPGTGVSSYEQYF. The DNA for the CDR3 is TGCGCCAGCAGCCAACCGGGGACAGGGGTCAGCTCCTACGAGCAGTACTTC.